What follows are 6 T cell receptor beta chains derived from one specimen sequenced in a study of OX40 agonist ivuxolimab in advanced cancers. TCRdb's copy holds only in-frame clones and misses some; the assay was immunoSEQ multiplex PCR. Found here are about 50,000 clones, over 70% of them singletons; the top ten hold about 3.9%. The sequencing used CD4+ or CD8+ T cells sorted from blood, collected in a trial of the OX40 agonist ivuxolimab. Source of these receptors: an adult with an advanced solid tumor such as melanoma, head and neck, liver or kidney cancer.

The rearrangement joins TRBV18 to TRBJ2-3; 8 bases align to TRBD2. Germline values: CDR1 KGHSH, CDR2 LQKENI. The CDR3 consists of 16 residues. Trimming removed 6 bases from V and 1 base from J; junction bases left unmatched: 9. CDR3 DNA sequence: TGTGCCAGCTCTCCTCAAAGCGGGGGAGGCACAGATACGCAGTATTTT. It codes for CASSPQSGGGTDTQYF.

The chain joins TRBV6-6 to TRBJ1-2, with D perhaps TRBD1 (5 bases). V shed 6 bases and J shed 5 bases, with 19 bases lying between them. The germline gives CDR1 MNHNY, CDR2 SVGAGI (reference sequence). The CDR3 runs to 15 residues. CDR3 residues: CASSPPDNRKYGYTF. The CDR3 nucleotides are TGTGCCAGCAGCCCCCCGGACAATAGGAAATATGGCTACACCTTC.

The chain recombines TRBV6-1 with TRBJ1-4, with TRBD1 identical over 7 bases. This CDR3 has 16 residues. The junction had 4 bases not matched to a gene; V was cut back by 2 bases and J by 1 base. CDR1 is MNHNS and CDR2 is SASEGT in the germline V gene. The DNA for the CDR3 is TGTGCCAGCAGTGAATGGGCAGGGGGAACTAATGAAAAACTGTTTTTT. It specifies CASSEWAGGTNEKLFF.

J is TRBJ2-2 and V is TRBV11-2; D is ambiguous. This CDR3 has 16 residues. Deletions cut 3 bases from V and 4 bases from J, with 15 bases between. The germline CDR1 and CDR2 sequences are SGHAT and FQNNGV. The CDR3: CASSFGTPGSTGELFF. CDR3 coding DNA: TGTGCCAGCAGCTTCGGCACACCAGGAAGCACCGGGGAGCTGTTTTTT.

Concerning this clone itself: Additional DNA sequences in this sample encode the identical CDR3. The rearrangement uses TRBV5-1 and TRBJ2-5; the match to TRBD1 covers 8 bases. Germline assignment: CDR1 SGHRS and CDR2 YFSETQ. This CDR3 spans 16 amino acids. Unmatched junction bases numbered 8, after V lost 4 bases and J lost 0 bases. CDR3 nucleotide sequence: TGCGCCAGCAGCGGAGGAACAGGGGGTTACCAAGAGACCCAGTACTTC. Translating it yields CASSGGTGGYQETQYF.

The CDR3 sequence: CASSRGHRTLLETQYF. The CDR3, as DNA: TGCGCCAGCAGCCGTGGGCACAGGACCCTCCTAGAGACCCAGTACTTC. This sequence joins TRBV5-1 and TRBJ2-5; D is perhaps TRBD1 (5 bases). V lost 4 bases, J lost 4 bases, and 20 bases lay in between. Per the germline V gene, CDR1 is SGHRS and CDR2 is YFSETQ. The CDR3 runs to 16 residues.